One sample yielded the 8 T cell receptor beta chains listed below, sequenced in a study of blood T cell repertoires in COVID-19. The method was immunoSEQ multiplex PCR; TCRdb's version includes in-frame clones alone and lacks a portion of them. The sample yields about 280,000 clones, around 85% seen once. The sample taken for sequencing was peripheral blood. The receptors were sampled from a woman in her 70s with acute or convalescent COVID-19.

This clone was seen only a few times. V gene TRBV3-1 (or the pseudogene TRBV3-2) combines with J gene TRBJ1-2, with D perhaps matching TRBD1 (5 bases). V gave up 8 bases and J gave up 5 bases, with 9 bases separating them. Germline V gene lookup returns CDR1 LGHDT and CDR2 YNNKEL (reference sequence). The CDR3 extends over 11 amino acids. The CDR3: CASGGEYGYTF. CDR3 DNA sequence: TGTGCCAGCGGGGGGGAATATGGCTACACCTTC.

The rearrangement joins TRBV3-1 (or the pseudogene TRBV3-2) to TRBJ2-3, with TRBD2 matching over 7 bases. There are 12 residues in the CDR3. In germline, CDR1 is LGHDT, CDR2 YNNKEL (reference sequence). The V gene end was trimmed by 7 bases and the J gene end by 6 bases; junction bases not matched to a gene: 4. CDR3 amino acids: CASMGGGDTQYF. For the CDR3, the DNA is TGTGCCAGCATGGGGGGGGGTGATACGCAGTATTTT.

The chain has TRBV5-1 and TRBJ2-5, with 13 bases identical to TRBD2. The CDR3 runs 17 residues. Germline CDR1 and CDR2: SGHRS and YFSETQ. The V and J ends lost 4 bases and 4 bases, in that order; junction bases with no gene match: 10. The CDR3 region is CASSVSGLAGAPETQYF. CDR3 sequence (DNA): TGCGCCAGCAGCGTTTCTGGACTAGCGGGGGCCCCAGAGACCCAGTACTTC.

CDR3 residues: CASSPRRTSGFTDTQYF. The CDR3 nucleotides are TGTGCCAGCAGCCCCCGACGGACTAGCGGTTTCACAGATACGCAGTATTTT. This sequence joins TRBV3-1 (or the pseudogene TRBV3-2) and TRBJ2-3; 10 nucleotides agree with TRBD2. J gave up 2 bases and V 4 bases, and 9 bases lay outside the gene matches. Germline values: CDR1 LGHDT, CDR2 YNNKEL (reference sequence). The CDR3 contains 17 residues.

This chain connects TRBV5-1 to TRBJ2-3; 8 nucleotides agree with TRBD1. This CDR3 is 17 amino acids long. V gave up 4 bases and J gave up 4 bases; unmatched junction bases: 14. The germline V gene has CDR1 SGHRS and CDR2 YFSETQ. The CDR3 DNA reads as TGCGCCAGCAGCCCCCCCACTGGACAGGGCGCGTCAGATACGCAGTATTTT. This gives the protein CASSPPTGQGASDTQYF.

This rearrangement joins TRBV6-5 to TRBJ2-7; 7 bases fit TRBD1. The trim removed 5 bases at V and 1 base at J, leaving 5 bases unmatched. This CDR3 has 14 amino acids. Looked up from germline, CDR1 is MNHEY and CDR2 is SVGAGI. The CDR3 is CASSRHRGSYEQYF. CDR3 sequence (DNA): TGTGCCAGCAGTCGACACAGGGGTTCCTACGAGCAGTACTTC.

Remarks on this clone: At the DNA level, this CDR3 is encoded by other sequences in the same sample as well. This CDR3 reads CASSRQTGLGTDTQYF. CDR3 DNA: TGCGCCAGCAGCCGGCAGACAGGGCTCGGCACAGATACGCAGTATTTT. The gene calls are TRBV5-1 and TRBJ2-3, with TRBD1 identical over 7 bases. Germline lookup yields CDR1 SGHRS and CDR2 YFSETQ. V was pared by 4 bases and J by 1 base, with 9 bases of the junction left unmatched. This CDR3 contains 16 residues.

This clone has a single count. This chain connects TRBV2 to TRBJ1-4; possibly TRBD1 for D (6 bases). CDR3 length: 12 amino acids. In germline, CDR1 is SNHLY, CDR2 FYNNEI. Trimming removed 5 bases from V and 8 bases from J, with 9 bases in between. As DNA, the CDR3 is TGTGCCAGCAGTCGGGGGGCCGAAAAACTGTTTTTT. Amino acid sequence: CASSRGAEKLFF.